The 14 T cell receptor beta chains given below trace back to one sample, sequenced in a study of cytomegalovirus exposure and HLA in healthy donors. Vbeta (60) and Jbeta (13) primers were used in the PCR. Clones were read by immunoSEQ multiplex PCR, and TCRdb kept only the in-frame ones, dropping some. Among some 160,000 clones listed, roughly 80% were seen once. Sample: PBMCs. The receptors come from a woman aged 45-60 years in good health and CMV-seronegative.

The chain carries TRBV6-1 and TRBJ1-1, with a weak D call TRBD1 (5 bases). From germline, CDR1 is MNHNS and CDR2 SASEGT. There are 14 residues in the CDR3. The ends were cut back, 2 bases at V and 5 bases at J, with 12 bases in the middle. The CDR3 protein is CASSELAGRTEAFF. The CDR3 DNA sequence: TGTGCCAGCAGTGAACTGGCAGGGAGGACTGAAGCTTTCTTT.

The gene calls are TRBV6-5 and TRBJ2-1; TRBD2 is a possible D gene (5 bases). V dropped 7 bases and J dropped 5 bases, with 12 bases sitting between them. Germline lookup yields CDR1 MNHEY and CDR2 SVGAGI. This CDR3 contains 13 residues. The CDR3 here is CASNSGIHNEQFF. The DNA for the CDR3 is TGTGCCAGCAACTCCGGGATTCACAATGAGCAGTTCTTC.

This chain links TRBV29-1 with TRBJ2-7; no firm D call. Trimming took off 4 bases at V and 4 bases at J, with 11 bases between the two ends. Germline V gene lookup returns CDR1 SQVTM and CDR2 ANQGSEA. The CDR3 consists of 12 residues. In DNA form, the CDR3 reads TGCAGCGTTGGGGCTCCTTCTTACGAGCAGTACTTC. This translates into CSVGAPSYEQYF.

Of note for this clone: Germline and junction disagree at one end, which may indicate a read error. The chain couples TRBV19 to TRBJ2-6; TRBD1 agrees at 9 bases. The CDR3 consists of 21 residues. Germline CDR1 LNHDA, CDR2 SQIVND (reference sequence). The CDR3 here is CASSTPPGGGTGLSGANGLTF. The CDR3 DNA sequence: TGTGCCAGTAGTACCCCCCCCGGGGGCGGGACAGGGCTCTCTGGGGCCAACGGCCTGACTTTC.

This chain uses TRBV11-2 with TRBJ1-2; D gene unclear. With 6 bases removed from V and 3 bases from J, the gap between germline ends came to 11 bases. Germline V gives CDR1 SGHAT, CDR2 FQNNGV. CDR3 length: 13 amino acids. The CDR3 DNA follows: TGTGCCAGCAGTCCGTGGGCTGACTATGGCTACACCTTC. Its protein product is CASSPWADYGYTF.

The V gene is TRBV6-5, the J gene TRBJ2-2, with TRBD1 identical over 8 bases. The CDR3 runs to 14 residues. Losses at the gene ends were 9 bases for V and 1 base for J; bases not matched to a gene: 4. Germline V gene lookup returns CDR1 MNHEY and CDR2 SVGAGI. This chain's CDR3 is CASTGTGNTGELFF. The CDR3 bases are TGTGCCAGTACCGGGACAGGGAACACCGGGGAGCTGTTTTTT.

The rearrangement joins TRBV30 to TRBJ2-7, with D possibly TRBD2 on 6 matching bases. The CDR3 has 11 amino acids. The V and J ends lost 5 bases and 6 bases respectively, with 11 bases between them. Germline CDR1 and CDR2: GTSNPN and SVGIG (reference sequence). The CDR3 loop is CAWGTSSEQYF. The CDR3 nucleotides are TGTGCCTGGGGAACTAGCTCCGAGCAGTACTTC.

The genes are TRBV6-6 and TRBJ2-3; a weak D match, TRBD2 (7 bases). With 0 bases removed from V and 3 bases from J, the gap between germline ends came to 13 bases. CDR1 is MNHNY, CDR2 SVGAGI, per germline (reference sequence). This CDR3 contains 16 residues. For the CDR3, the DNA is TGTGCCAGCAGTTACTCGGCGGGGGCCGGTACAGATACGCAGTATTTT. Residues: CASSYSAGAGTDTQYF.

The chain employs TRBV5-4 and TRBJ2-6; 11 nucleotides agree with TRBD1. This CDR3 is 16 amino acids long. CDR1 is SGHNT and CDR2 is YYREEE in the germline V gene (reference sequence). The trim removed 7 bases at V and 3 bases at J, leaving 6 bases unmatched. The CDR3 coding sequence is TGTGCCAGCTCAGGACAGGGGGCGGGTGGGGCCAACGTCCTGACTTTC. Translation gives CASSGQGAGGANVLTF.

The rearrangement joins TRBV7-6 to TRBJ2-7; 8 nucleotides line up with TRBD1. With V trimmed by 5 bases and J by 3 bases, 9 bases remained unmatched. Germline-derived CDR1 and CDR2 are SGHVS and FNYEAQ. This CDR3 spans 15 amino acids. Here the CDR3 reads CASSHRPDRDYEQYF. As DNA, the CDR3 is TGTGCCAGCAGCCATAGACCGGACAGGGACTACGAGCAGTACTTC.

V is TRBV11-3 and J is TRBJ2-1; perhaps TRBD2 as D (5 bases). V dropped 4 bases and J dropped 4 bases, with 8 bases sitting between them. The CDR3 totals 13 residues. Germline assignment: CDR1 SGHNT and CDR2 YENEEA. In DNA form, the CDR3 reads TGTGCCAGCAGCTCACAGCGGTACAATGAGCAGTTCTTC. It encodes CASSSQRYNEQFF.

This chain joins TRBV19 and TRBJ2-5; TRBD1 matches at 7 bases. The CDR3 sequence is 14 residues long. V dropped 5 bases and J dropped 5; count of bases not matched to a gene: 8. CDR1 is LNHDA and CDR2 is SQIVND in the germline V gene (reference sequence). The CDR3 here is CASSVSTGMETQYF. In DNA, the CDR3 is TGTGCCAGTAGTGTATCGACAGGGATGGAGACCCAGTACTTC.

The chain combines TRBV7-3 with TRBJ2-2; D is undetermined. Germline V lookup: CDR1 SGHTA, CDR2 FQGTGA. V lost 7 bases and J 7 bases, leaving 13 bases between the germline ends. The CDR3 is made up of 13 amino acids. In DNA, the CDR3 is TGTGCCAGCACAGAGCGTAGGAACGGGGAGCTGTTTTTT. Protein: CASTERRNGELFF.

The V gene is TRBV6-5, the J gene TRBJ1-4; D remains unclear. Trimming took off 4 bases at V and 3 bases at J, with 9 bases between the two ends. This CDR3 spans 14 amino acids. CDR1 and CDR2 (germline): MNHEY, SVGAGI. In nucleotides, the CDR3 is TGTGCCAGCAGTTTCAATACAGCTAATGAAAAACTGTTTTTT. Its protein product is CASSFNTANEKLFF.